This paragraph reports one T cell receptor (beta chain). This clonotype was detected ten times or more. Its cognate antigen has yet to be identified. Base quality data are lacking; no much larger clone is found one base away. Sequences SGHRS (CDR1) and YFSETQ (CDR2) are obtained from the germline V gene. The germline ends are 14 bases apart after V is trimmed by 4 bases and J by 0 bases. The CDR3 runs 15 amino acids, cysteine and phenylalanine included. Only the CDR3 portion is preserved as DNA: 45 bases, with reading frame beginning at the first base. To synthesize cDNA, template-switch 5'RACE was performed with a primer carrying a 10-nucleotide random unique molecular identifier so that each TCR transcript was tagged. Each sequencing run produced over 190 million TCR-beta sequences covering 15-18 subjects. The RNeasy kit was used to extract total RNA. TCR-beta VDJ regions were amplified with primers for the TCR constant region and the 5'RACE anchor, using the KAPA Real-time Library Amplification kit. Sample indexes and Illumina adaptors were added in a first PCR, after which library yield was increased in a second PCR. After Ampure bead purification, the roughly 650 bp TCR product was size-selected on a 2% E-gel SizeSelection system. Before pooling, library quality was checked on a Bioanalyzer, concentration was measured with Qubit, and libraries were quantified with the Kapa Library Quantification kit. An Illumina HiSeq 2500 was used to sequence the libraries paired-end at 2 x 150 bp. To increase sequence diversity, roughly 24-32% phiX was spiked into each library pool. Processing in the source paper ran as follows. Quality-filtered reads were processed with the UMI-based MiGEC pipeline, and over 90% of raw TCR sequences were removed by the MiGEC pipeline during error correction. IMGT germline references were used for aligning VDJ genes, and each clonotype was defined as a unique CDR3 amino acid sequence together with its V-J genes. Clonal expansion, Shannon diversity and CDR3 relatedness were evaluated with VDJtools (CalcPairwiseDistances, ClusterSamples), while phylogenetic trees were built in CLCbio workbench. Clones with at least 8 unique UMIs were defined as expanded, with this threshold being based on coefficient-of-variation modelling across technical triplicates. TCRdb reanalyzed the raw reads on its own, using fastp at Q25 for trimming and MiXCR for clone calling, and kept in-frame beta chains. Rows with a matching CDR3 protein are joined into one entry that keeps the most common DNA and genes. The V and J calls, along with clone size, are taken from TCRdb and not from the paper's own processing. Within this sample are 20,000 to 30,000 distinct CDR3 sequences, with about an eighth of them counted one time only. Jointly, the top ten make up about an eighth of the sample.

The data are from a study of neurological immune-mediated disorders (dated by TCRdb to between 2018 and 2020). Looking at the study overall: Using UMI-based sequencing, the study compared peripheral blood TCR-beta repertoires from patients with HTLV-I-associated myelopathy (HAM/TSP), patients with multiple sclerosis, and healthy controls. The cohort was made up of 68 subjects, consisting of some 15 HAM/TSP patients, 35 or so multiple sclerosis patients and around 20 healthy controls. Alongside PBMC samples, the set of some 98 TCR-beta libraries contained longitudinal samples, technical triplicates, and paired CD4+ and CD8+ T-cell subsets that had been sorted. On the study overall, not on this receptor specifically: Expanded clones from different subjects shared no identical CDR3 amino acid sequences, which suggests that TCR-beta repertoires were private in all groups. The highest TCR clonal expansion was observed in HAM/TSP patients, whereas the lowest was observed in MS patients, even when compared with healthy controls.

Unsorted PBMC libraries were generated from 2 million PBMCs stored in RNAlater at -80 °C until RNA extraction. PBMCs were separated from peripheral blood using Ficoll-Hypaque density gradient centrifugation and then cryopreserved in liquid nitrogen. Input material: PBMCs. The origin of this receptor is an older woman with HTLV-1-associated myelopathy (HAM/TSP). Rearrangement joined TRBV5-1 to TRBJ2-7, with the identity of the D gene unclear. The CDR3 is CASSVAELSSYEQYF. The DNA reads TGCGCCAGCAGCGTCGCGGAGTTGAGCTCCTACGAGCAGTACTTC.